The 14 T cell receptor beta chains reported below all come from one sample, sequenced in a study of tumor and adjacent non-tumor tissue in lung cancer. TCRbeta libraries were built with three rounds of nested PCR, modified from ARM-PCR. TCRdb redid the calling of the multiplex PCR reads with MiXCR, one entry per CDR3 protein. The profile shows 75,000 to 100,000 distinct CDR3 sequences, about 67% of them singletons. This sample's RNA came from whole unsorted tissue. Sequencing was done on a sample of lung tumor tissue. All receptors come from a man in his 60s with non-small cell lung cancer.

This CDR3 is CSAREAQLGSTDTQYF. CDR3 coding DNA: TGCAGTGCTAGAGAGGCTCAGCTGGGGTCCACAGATACGCAGTATTTT. The chain links TRBV20-1 to TRBJ2-3; no reliable D call. V was cut by 0 bases and J by 2 bases, with 15 bases left in between. The CDR3 has 16 residues. Germline CDR1 is DFQATT and CDR2 is SNEGSKA (reference sequence).

With respect to this clonotype: Given a much more abundant clone one base away, this may be a read error. The chain recombines TRBV20-1 with TRBJ2-5; D not certain. The CDR3 length is 12 residues. The germline CDR1 and CDR2 sequences are DFQATT and SNEGSKA (reference sequence). Trimming pared 5 bases from V and 2 bases from J, leaving 9 bases between. CDR3 sequence reads: CSARWLQETQYF. CDR3 DNA: TGCAGTGCTCGATGGCTACAAGAGACCCAGTACTTC.

This clonotype was observed a handful of times. It may be a read error: a sequence one base away is much more abundant. This sequence joins TRBV29-1 and TRBJ2-5; the match to TRBD1 covers 8 bases. With 1 base clipped from V and 5 bases from J, the junction kept 9 bases outside the gene matches. Germline values: CDR1 SQVTM, CDR2 ANQGSEA. The CDR3 loop spans 15 amino acids. CDR3 sequence: CSVEGDRGRRETQYF. Written as DNA, the CDR3 is TGCAGCGTTGAAGGCGACAGGGGTAGGCGTGAGACCCAGTACTTC.

In the case of this clonotype: The CDR3 does not end in the conserved phenylalanine or tryptophan, so this is likely a read error. This chain links TRBV5-1 with TRBJ2-2; 8 positions match TRBD1. After removal of 6 bases from V and 8 bases from J, the junction contained 15 bases not matched to a gene. The CDR3 has 16 residues. Germline V lookup: CDR1 SGHRS, CDR2 YFSETQ. The CDR3 region has the DNA TGCGCCAGCACCCAGGAGCAGGGGGCGAGCACTGGGGAGCTGTTTTCT. As protein: CASTQEQGASTGELFS.

On this clonotype itself: At one boundary the junction diverges from the germline segment, which might be a read error. This sequence joins TRBV12-3 or TRBV12-4 and TRBJ2-2; 8 bases are a match to TRBD2. CDR3 length equals 15 residues. CDR3 amino acids: CVSTFGGANTGELFF. The CDR3 region has the DNA TGTGTCAGCACTTTCGGGGGGGCTAACACCGGGGAGCTGTTTTTT.

Of note for this clonotype: A read error may account for a junction end that differs from germline. V is TRBV12-3 or TRBV12-4 and J is TRBJ2-7, with TRBD1 matching 9 bases. The CDR3 runs to 15 residues. CDR3 protein: CASRFRGTGRHEQYF. The CDR3 DNA reads TGTGCCAGCAGGTTCCGCGGGACAGGGCGCCACGAGCAGTATTTC.

In this sample, this clonotype turned up once. A read error is possible here, since a much larger clone lies one base away. V is TRBV20-1 and J is TRBJ2-5; 7 nucleotides match TRBD2. Losses at the gene ends were 4 bases for V and 5 bases for J; bases not matched to a gene: 10. The CDR3 has 14 residues. The germline gives CDR1 DFQATT, CDR2 SNEGSKA (reference sequence). CDR3 DNA: TGCAGTGCTAAAAACCCCGAGACTAGCGAGACCCAGTACTTC. This codes for CSAKNPETSETQYF.

On this clonotype: Its ends do not fully match the called genes, so a read error is possible. CDR3 in DNA: TGCGCCAGCAGCCAAGTACTAGCGGGGGGCACAGATGCGCAGTATTTT. Translating it yields CASSQVLAGGTDAQYF. The chain couples TRBV4-1 to TRBJ2-3; TRBD2 agrees at 12 bases. Germline CDR1 and CDR2: MGHRA and YSYEKL. The CDR3 contains 16 residues.

This clonotype is a singleton in its sample. Just one base apart from a much larger clone, this may be a read error. The chain employs TRBV7-9 and TRBJ2-1; no definite D call. The CDR3 length is 15 residues. Looked up from germline, CDR1 is SEHNR and CDR2 is FQNEAQ (reference sequence). The DNA of the CDR3 is TGTGCCAGCAGCCCCCCGCGGCAACTATACAATGAGCAGTCCTTC. Amino acid sequence: CASSPPRQLYNEQSF.

A word on this clonotype: Its ends do not fully match the called genes, so a read error is possible. The rearrangement joins TRBV4-2 to TRBJ2-7, with 9 bases identical to TRBD1. The CDR3 contains 16 residues. CDR1 LGHNA and CDR2 YNFKEQ come from the germline V gene. For the CDR3, the DNA is TGTGTCAGCAGCCAAGTGACAGGGGGGGGGCTTAACGAGCAGTACTTC. This encodes CVSSQVTGGGLNEQYF.

The chain carries TRBV6-5 and TRBJ1-6, with 7 bases fitting TRBD1. The CDR3 loop spans 14 amino acids. CDR1 and CDR2 (germline): MNHEY, SVGAGI. V shed 8 bases and J 18 bases; nucleotides not matched to a gene: 19. The CDR3 region has the DNA TGTGCCAGCGCCTTGGGACAGAACAATTCACTCCCCCACTTT. Its protein product is CASALGQNNSLPHF.

A note on this clonotype: It may be a read error: a sequence one base away is much more abundant. The chain recombines TRBV7-9 with TRBJ2-7, with 10 positions matching TRBD1. CDR1 and CDR2 from the germline V gene are SEHNR and FQNEAQ (reference sequence). V lost 0 bases and J lost 6; bases outside the gene matches: 2. CDR3 length equals 14 residues. The CDR3 is CASSLATGGAEQYF. CDR3 in DNA: TGTGCCAGCAGCTTAGCGACAGGGGGCGCCGAGCAGTACTTC.

The chain carries TRBV6-2 or TRBV6-3 and TRBJ2-7, with D tentatively TRBD2 (6 bases). Germline CDR1 is MNHEY and CDR2 is SVGEGT. The CDR3 contains 13 residues. CDR3 residues: CTSSTKETTQQYF. The DNA for the CDR3 is TGTACTAGCAGTACGAAAGAGACTACGCAGCAGTACTTC.

This chain joins TRBV6-5 and TRBJ2-5; D may match TRBD1 or TRBD2 (5 bases each). V lost 3 bases to trimming and J lost 7 bases, with 18 bases between them. In germline, CDR1 is MNHEY, CDR2 SVGAGI. There are 15 residues in the CDR3. The CDR3 spells CASSYIGPGTGTQYF. DNA for the CDR3: TGTGCCAGCAGTTATATCGGTCCGGGAACAGGGACCCAGTACTTC.